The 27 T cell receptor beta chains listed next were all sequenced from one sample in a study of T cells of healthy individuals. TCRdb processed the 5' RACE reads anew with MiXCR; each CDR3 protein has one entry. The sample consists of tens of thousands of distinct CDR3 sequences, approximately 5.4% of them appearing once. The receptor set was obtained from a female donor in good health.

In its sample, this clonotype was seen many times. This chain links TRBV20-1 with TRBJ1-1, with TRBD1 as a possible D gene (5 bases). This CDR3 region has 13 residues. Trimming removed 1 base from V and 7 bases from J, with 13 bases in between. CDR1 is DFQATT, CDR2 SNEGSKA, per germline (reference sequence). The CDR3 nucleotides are TGCAGTGCTAGAGCCTTGGGGGGAAGTGAAGCTTTCTTT. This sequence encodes CSARALGGSEAFF.

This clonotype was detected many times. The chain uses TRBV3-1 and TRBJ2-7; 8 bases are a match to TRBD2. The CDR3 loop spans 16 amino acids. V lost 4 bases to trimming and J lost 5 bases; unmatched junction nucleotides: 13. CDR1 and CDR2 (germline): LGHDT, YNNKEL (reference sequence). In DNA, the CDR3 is TGTGCCAGCAGCCCCCGTGCAGCGGGAGCATTCCACGAGCAGTACTTC. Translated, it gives CASSPRAAGAFHEQYF.

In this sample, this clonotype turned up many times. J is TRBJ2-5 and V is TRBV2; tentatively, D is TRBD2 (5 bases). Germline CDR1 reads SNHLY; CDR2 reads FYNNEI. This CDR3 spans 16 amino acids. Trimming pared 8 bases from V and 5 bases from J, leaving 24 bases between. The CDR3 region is CASGRTAPGFGETQYF. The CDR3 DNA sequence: TGTGCCAGCGGGAGAACGGCTCCGGGGTTCGGGGAGACCCAGTACTTC. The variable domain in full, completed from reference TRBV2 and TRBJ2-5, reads EPEVTQTPSHQVTQMGQEVILRCVPISNHLYFYWYRQILGQKVEFLVSFYNNEISEKSEIFDDQFSVERPDGSNFTLKIRSTKLEDSAMYFCASGRTAPGFGETQYFGPGTRLLVL.

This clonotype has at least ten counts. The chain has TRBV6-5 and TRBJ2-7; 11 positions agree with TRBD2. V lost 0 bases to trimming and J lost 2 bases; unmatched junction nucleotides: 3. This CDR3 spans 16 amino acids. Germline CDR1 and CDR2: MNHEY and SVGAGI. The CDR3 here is CASSYSRLAGTYEQYF. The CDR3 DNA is TGTGCCAGCAGTTACTCGAGACTAGCGGGAACCTACGAGCAGTACTTC.

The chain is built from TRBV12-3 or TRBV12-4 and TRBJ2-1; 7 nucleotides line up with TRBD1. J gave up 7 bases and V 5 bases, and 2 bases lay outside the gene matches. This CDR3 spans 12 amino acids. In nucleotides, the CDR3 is TGTGCCAGCAGTCCGACAGGGAATGAGCAGTTCTTC. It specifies CASSPTGNEQFF.

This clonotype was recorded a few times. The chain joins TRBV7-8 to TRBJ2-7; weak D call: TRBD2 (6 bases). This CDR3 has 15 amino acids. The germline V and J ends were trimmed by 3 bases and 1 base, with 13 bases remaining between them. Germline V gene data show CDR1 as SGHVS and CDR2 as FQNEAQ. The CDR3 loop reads CASSFYGTSSYEQYF. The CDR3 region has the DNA TGTGCCAGCAGCTTTTACGGGACTTCTTCCTACGAGCAGTACTTC.

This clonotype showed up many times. As DNA, the CDR3 is TGTGCCAGCAGCTTAGGAGAGGGGAGGCGGACTGAAGCTTTCTTT. Protein product: CASSLGEGRRTEAFF. The rearrangement joins TRBV11-1 to TRBJ1-1; D possibly corresponds to TRBD1 (5 bases). Trimming stripped 1 base from V and 5 bases from J, with 14 bases between. Looked up from germline, CDR1 is SGHAT and CDR2 is FQDESV (reference sequence). The CDR3 covers 15 residues.

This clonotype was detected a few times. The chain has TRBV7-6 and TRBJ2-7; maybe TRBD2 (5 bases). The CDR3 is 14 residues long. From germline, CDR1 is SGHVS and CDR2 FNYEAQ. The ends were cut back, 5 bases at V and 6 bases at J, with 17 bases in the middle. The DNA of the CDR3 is TGTGCCAGCAGCCCCACCGGGGAGTCCGCCGAGCAGTACTTC. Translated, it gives CASSPTGESAEQYF.

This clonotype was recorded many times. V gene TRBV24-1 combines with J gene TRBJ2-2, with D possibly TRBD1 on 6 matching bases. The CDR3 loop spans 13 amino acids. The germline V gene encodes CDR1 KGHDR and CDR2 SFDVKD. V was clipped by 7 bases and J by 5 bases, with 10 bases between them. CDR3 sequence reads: CATRTTGTGELFF. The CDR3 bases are TGTGCCACCAGGACTACAGGGACCGGGGAGCTGTTTTTT.

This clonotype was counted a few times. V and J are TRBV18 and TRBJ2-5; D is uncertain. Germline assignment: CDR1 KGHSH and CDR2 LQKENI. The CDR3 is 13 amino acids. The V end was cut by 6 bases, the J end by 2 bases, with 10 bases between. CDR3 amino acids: CASSRSKQETQYF. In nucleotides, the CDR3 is TGTGCCAGCTCCCGGTCCAAACAAGAGACCCAGTACTTC. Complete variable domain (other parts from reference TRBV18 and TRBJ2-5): NAGVMQNPRHLVRRRGQEARLRCSPMKGHSHVYWYRQLPEEGLKFMVYLQKENIIDESGMPKERFSAEFPKEGPSILRIQQVVRGDSAAYFCASSRSKQETQYFGPGTRLLVL.

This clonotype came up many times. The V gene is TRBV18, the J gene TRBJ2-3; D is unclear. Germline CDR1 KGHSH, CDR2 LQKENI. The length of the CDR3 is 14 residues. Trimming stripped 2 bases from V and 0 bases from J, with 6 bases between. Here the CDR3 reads CASSPALSTDTQYF. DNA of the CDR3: TGTGCCAGCTCACCAGCCCTGAGCACAGATACGCAGTATTTT.

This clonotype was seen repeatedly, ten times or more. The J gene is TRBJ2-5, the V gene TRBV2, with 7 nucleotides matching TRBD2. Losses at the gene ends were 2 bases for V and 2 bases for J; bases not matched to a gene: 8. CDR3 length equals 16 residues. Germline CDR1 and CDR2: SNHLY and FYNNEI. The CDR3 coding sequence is TGTGCCAGCAGTGAATCCCCTAGCGGAGGGCAAGAGACCCAGTACTTC. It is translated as CASSESPSGGQETQYF. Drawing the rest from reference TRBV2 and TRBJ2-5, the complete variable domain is EPEVTQTPSHQVTQMGQEVILRCVPISNHLYFYWYRQILGQKVEFLVSFYNNEISEKSEIFDDQFSVERPDGSNFTLKIRSTKLEDSAMYFCASSESPSGGQETQYFGPGTRLLVL.

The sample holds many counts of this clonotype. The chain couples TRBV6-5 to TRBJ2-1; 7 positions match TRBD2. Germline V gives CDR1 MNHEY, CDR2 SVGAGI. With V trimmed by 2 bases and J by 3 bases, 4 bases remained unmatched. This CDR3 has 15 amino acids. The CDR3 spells CASSYRLAIYNEQFF. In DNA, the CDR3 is TGTGCCAGCAGTTACCGACTAGCCATCTACAATGAGCAGTTCTTC.

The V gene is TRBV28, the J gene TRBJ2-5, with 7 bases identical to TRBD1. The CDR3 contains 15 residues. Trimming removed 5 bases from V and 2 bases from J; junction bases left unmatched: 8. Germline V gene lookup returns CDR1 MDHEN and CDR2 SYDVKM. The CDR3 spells CASSPPGQRQETQYF. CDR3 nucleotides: TGTGCCAGCAGTCCTCCGGGACAGAGACAAGAGACCCAGTACTTC.

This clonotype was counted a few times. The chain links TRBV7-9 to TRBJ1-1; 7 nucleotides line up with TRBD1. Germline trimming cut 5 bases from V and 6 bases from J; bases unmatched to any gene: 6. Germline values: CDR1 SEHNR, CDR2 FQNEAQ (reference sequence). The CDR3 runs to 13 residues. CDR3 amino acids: CASSARQGAEAFF. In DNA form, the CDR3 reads TGTGCCAGCAGCGCCCGACAGGGAGCTGAAGCTTTCTTT.

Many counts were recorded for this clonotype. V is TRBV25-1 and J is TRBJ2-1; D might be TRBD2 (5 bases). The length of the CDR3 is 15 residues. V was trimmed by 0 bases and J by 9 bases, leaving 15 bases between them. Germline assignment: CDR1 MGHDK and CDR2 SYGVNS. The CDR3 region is CASSEYRELGSEQFF. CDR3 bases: TGTGCCAGCAGTGAATACCGGGAATTGGGGAGTGAGCAGTTCTTC.

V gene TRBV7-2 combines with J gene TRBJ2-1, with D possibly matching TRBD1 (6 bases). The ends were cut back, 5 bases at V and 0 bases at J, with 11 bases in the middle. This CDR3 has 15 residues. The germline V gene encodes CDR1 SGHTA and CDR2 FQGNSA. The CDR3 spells CASSRQGSSYNEQFF. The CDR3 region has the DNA TGTGCCAGCAGCCGCCAGGGGAGCTCCTACAATGAGCAGTTCTTC.

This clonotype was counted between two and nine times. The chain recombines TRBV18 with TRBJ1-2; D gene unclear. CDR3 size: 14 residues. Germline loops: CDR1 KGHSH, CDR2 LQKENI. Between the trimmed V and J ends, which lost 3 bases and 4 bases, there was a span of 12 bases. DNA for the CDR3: TGTGCCAGCTCACCGGAGGCCCGCGGCTATGGCTACACCTTC. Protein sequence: CASSPEARGYGYTF.

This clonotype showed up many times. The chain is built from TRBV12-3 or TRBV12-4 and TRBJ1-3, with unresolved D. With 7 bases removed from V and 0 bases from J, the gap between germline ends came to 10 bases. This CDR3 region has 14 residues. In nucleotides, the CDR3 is TGTGCCAGCAAGAGGGATAGCTCTGGAAACACCATATATTTT. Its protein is CASKRDSSGNTIYF.

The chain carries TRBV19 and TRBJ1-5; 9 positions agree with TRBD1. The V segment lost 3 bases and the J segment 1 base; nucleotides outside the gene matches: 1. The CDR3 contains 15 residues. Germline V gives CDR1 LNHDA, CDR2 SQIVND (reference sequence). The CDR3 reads CASSIDRGSNQPQHF. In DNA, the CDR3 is TGTGCCAGTAGTATTGACAGGGGGAGCAATCAGCCCCAGCATTTT. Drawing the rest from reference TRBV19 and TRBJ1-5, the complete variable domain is DGGITQSPKYLFRKEGQNVTLSCEQNLNHDAMYWYRQDPGQGLRLIYYSQIVNDFQKGDIAEGYSVSREKKESFPLTVTSAQKNPTAFYLCASSIDRGSNQPQHFGDGTRLSIL.

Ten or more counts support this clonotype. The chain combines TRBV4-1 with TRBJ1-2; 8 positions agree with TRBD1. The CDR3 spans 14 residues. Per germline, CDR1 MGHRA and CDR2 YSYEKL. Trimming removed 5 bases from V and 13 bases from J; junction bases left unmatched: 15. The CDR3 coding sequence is TGCGCCAGCAGCACCATGACAGGGGAGTATGGTTCCACCTTC. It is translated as CASSTMTGEYGSTF.

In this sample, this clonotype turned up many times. The CDR3 DNA sequence: TGTGCCAGCAGTGAAGACCCAGGGAGAGAGACCCAGTACTTC. This gives the protein CASSEDPGRETQYF. The V and J genes are TRBV6-1 and TRBJ2-5; possibly TRBD1 or TRBD2 for D (5 bases each). Trimming left V 1 base short and J 4 bases short, with 10 bases between. Looked up from germline, CDR1 is MNHNS and CDR2 is SASEGT. This CDR3 has 14 amino acids.

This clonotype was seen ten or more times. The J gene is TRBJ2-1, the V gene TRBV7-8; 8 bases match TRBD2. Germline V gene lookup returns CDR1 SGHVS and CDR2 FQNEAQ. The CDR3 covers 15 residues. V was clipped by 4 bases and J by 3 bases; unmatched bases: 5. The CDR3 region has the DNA TGTGCCAGCAGCTCCTTAGCGGGGATCTACAATGAGCAGTTCTTC. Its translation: CASSSLAGIYNEQFF. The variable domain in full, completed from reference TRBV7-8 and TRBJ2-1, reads GAGVSQSPRYKVAKRGQDVALRCDPISGHVSLFWYQQALGQGPEFLTYFQNEAQLDKSGLPSDRFFAERPEGSVSTLKIQRTQQEDSAVYLCASSSLAGIYNEQFFGPGTRLTVL.

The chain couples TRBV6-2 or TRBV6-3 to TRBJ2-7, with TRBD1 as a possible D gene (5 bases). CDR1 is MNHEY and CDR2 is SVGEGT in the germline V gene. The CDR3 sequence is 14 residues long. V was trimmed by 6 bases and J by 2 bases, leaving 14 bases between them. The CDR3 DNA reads TGTGCCAGCAGAAACTCAGGACACCCCTACGAGCAGTACTTC. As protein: CASRNSGHPYEQYF.

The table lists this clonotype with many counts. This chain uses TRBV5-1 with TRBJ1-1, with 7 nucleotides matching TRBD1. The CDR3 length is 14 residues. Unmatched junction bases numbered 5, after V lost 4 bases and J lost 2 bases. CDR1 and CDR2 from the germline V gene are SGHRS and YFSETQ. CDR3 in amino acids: CASSIGTVNTEAFF. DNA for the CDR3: TGCGCCAGCAGCATCGGGACAGTTAACACTGAAGCTTTCTTT.

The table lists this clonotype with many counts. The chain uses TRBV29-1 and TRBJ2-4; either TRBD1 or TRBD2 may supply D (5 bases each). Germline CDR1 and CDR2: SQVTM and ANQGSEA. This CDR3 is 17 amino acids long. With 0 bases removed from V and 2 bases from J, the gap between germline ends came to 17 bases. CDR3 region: CSVEDRLGPTTKNIQYF. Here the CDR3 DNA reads TGCAGCGTTGAAGATAGGCTGGGACCAACTACCAAAAACATTCAGTACTTC.

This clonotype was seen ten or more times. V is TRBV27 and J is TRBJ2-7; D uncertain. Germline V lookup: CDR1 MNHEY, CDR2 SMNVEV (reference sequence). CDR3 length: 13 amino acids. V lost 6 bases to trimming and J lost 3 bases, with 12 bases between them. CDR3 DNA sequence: TGTGCCAGCAGGCCGAAAAATTTCTACGAGCAGTACTTC. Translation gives CASRPKNFYEQYF.